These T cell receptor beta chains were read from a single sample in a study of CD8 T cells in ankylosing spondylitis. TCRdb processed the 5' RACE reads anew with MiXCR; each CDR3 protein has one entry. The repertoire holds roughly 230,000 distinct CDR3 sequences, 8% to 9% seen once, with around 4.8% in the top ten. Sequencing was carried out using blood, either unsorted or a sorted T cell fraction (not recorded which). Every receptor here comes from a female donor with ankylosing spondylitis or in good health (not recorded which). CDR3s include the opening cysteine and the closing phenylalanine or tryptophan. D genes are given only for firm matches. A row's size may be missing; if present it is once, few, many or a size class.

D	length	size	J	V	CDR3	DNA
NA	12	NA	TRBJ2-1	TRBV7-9	CANTGERNEQFF	TGTGCCAACACCGGCGAGCGCAATGAGCAGTTCTTC
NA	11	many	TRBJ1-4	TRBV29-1	CSVEMGQLVFF	TGCAGCGTTGAGATGGGGCAATTGGTGTTTTTT
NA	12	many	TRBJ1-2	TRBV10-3	CAISGGQYGYTF	TGTGCCATCAGTGGCGGACAGTATGGCTACACCTTC
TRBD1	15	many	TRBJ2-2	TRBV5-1	CASSFSTGVGGELFF	TGCGCCAGCAGCTTTTCGACAGGGGTCGGCGGGGAGCTGTTTTTT
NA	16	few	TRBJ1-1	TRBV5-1	CASSLARSGREVEAFF	TGCGCCAGCAGCTTGGCCCGGTCGGGCAGGGAGGTGGAAGCTTTCTTT
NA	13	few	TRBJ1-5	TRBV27	CATWGGSNQPQHF	TGTGCCACCTGGGGGGGGAGCAATCAGCCCCAGCATTTT
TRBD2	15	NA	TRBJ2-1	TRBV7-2	CASSPMGGGYNEQFF	TGTGCCAGCAGCCCCATGGGGGGGGGTTACAATGAGCAGTTCTTC
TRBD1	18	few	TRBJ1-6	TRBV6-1	CASTPPGDRGPLRSPLHF	TGTGCCAGCACCCCCCCCGGGGACAGGGGGCCCCTGAGGTCACCCCTCCACTTT
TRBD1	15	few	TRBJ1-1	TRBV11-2	CASSLRTGGNTEAFF	TGTGCCAGCAGCCTCAGGACAGGGGGGAACACTGAAGCTTTCTTT
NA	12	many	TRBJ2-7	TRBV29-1	CSVSVSAYEQYF	TGCAGCGTCAGTGTGTCGGCCTACGAGCAGTACTTC